This T cell receptor (beta chain) appears in the sequencing data of a study of blood T cell repertoires in COVID-19. About the research overall: T cells, B-cell-depleted T cells, or PBMCs provided the cDNA or gDNA that served as material.

Germline V CDR1 and CDR2: SQVTM, ANQGSEA. CDR3 length: 8 residues. Original analysis: From reference gene primer amplification, estimates of nucleated cell counts were derived. Sequenced by immunoSEQ multiplex PCR; TCRdb stores in-frame clones only, minus some. The DNA was the basis for D and trimming; V, J and clone size are from that table. Of more than 65,000 clones listed, 75% to 90% are singletons. This receptor was identified in a human donor in a cohort sampled during active COVID-19. J is TRBJ2-1 and V is TRBV29-1, with D maybe TRBD2 (6 bases). Sequencing input: peripheral blood. For the CDR3, the DNA is TGCAGTGGGGGGGAGCAGTTCTTC. Amino acid sequence: CSGGEQFF.